Each of the 19 T cell receptor beta chains below was sequenced from the same sample in a study of Tregs in tolerant kidney transplant recipients. The repertoire was sequenced with immunoSEQ multiplex PCR; TCRdb's copy has only in-frame clones and lacks some. This table holds 240,000 or so clones, about four fifths found once. Sequencing was performed on CD4+ T cells from blood. The receptor source for this set is a human donor in good health.

To note about this clone: The DNA is omitted, as the CDR3 cannot be located on it reliably, and the CDR3 follows TCRdb's listing. The rearrangement uses TRBV5-6 and TRBJ2-7; TRBD1, the D gene given by the table, was not confirmed from the DNA. Germline V gene sequence: CDR1 SGHDT, CDR2 YYEEEE. The CDR3 numbers 16 amino acids, ends counted. The CDR3 sequence is CASSLYVGTGTGLRYF.

The chain combines TRBV4-1 with TRBJ1-2, with 8 bases identical to TRBD1. The CDR3 totals 16 residues. V shed 5 bases, J shed 5 bases, and the junction held 13 bases outside the gene matches. CDR1 MGHRA and CDR2 YSYEKL come from the germline V gene. The CDR3 sequence: CASSSRGDRGGYGYTF. CDR3 coding DNA: TGCGCCAGCAGCTCAAGGGGCGACAGGGGCGGGTATGGCTACACCTTC.

The V call is TRBV2, the J call TRBJ1-4; no clear D. The CDR3 contains 11 residues. Germline lookup yields CDR1 SNHLY and CDR2 FYNNEI. Trimming removed 6 bases at V and 6 bases at J, with 5 bases between. The chain's CDR3 is CASSYHEKLFF. In nucleotides, the CDR3 is TGTGCCAGCAGCTATCATGAAAAACTGTTTTTT.

V and J are TRBV7-9 and TRBJ1-3; 8 bases line up with TRBD1. The CDR3 is 14 amino acids. Germline CDR1 reads SEHNR; CDR2 reads FQNEAQ (reference sequence). The J segment lost 5 bases and the V segment lost 5 bases, leaving 5 bases of the junction unmatched. CDR3 bases: TGTGCCAGCAGCCAAGACAGGGGTAGAAACACCATATATTTT. This encodes CASSQDRGRNTIYF.

The V gene is TRBV5-1, the J gene TRBJ2-2, with 11 bases matching TRBD2. The CDR3 loop spans 16 amino acids. Losses at the gene ends were 5 bases for V and 3 bases for J; bases not matched to a gene: 6. Germline V gives CDR1 SGHRS, CDR2 YFSETQ. Written as DNA, the CDR3 is TGCGCCAGCAGTGGGACTAGCGGTGCGTACACCGGGGAGCTGTTTTTT. Its translation: CASSGTSGAYTGELFF.

The chain is built from TRBV4-1 and TRBJ2-5; the match to TRBD2 covers 8 bases. Germline-derived CDR1 and CDR2 are MGHRA and YSYEKL. The CDR3 is made up of 14 amino acids. Trimming cost V 4 bases and J 2 bases; bases outside gene matches: 3. The CDR3 loop reads CASSLSGEQETQYF. Written as DNA, the CDR3 is TGCGCCAGCAGCCTTAGCGGGGAGCAAGAGACCCAGTACTTC.

V is TRBV2 and J is TRBJ1-2; D gene ambiguous. V lost 1 base and J 3 bases, leaving 0 bases between the germline ends. Germline V lookup: CDR1 SNHLY, CDR2 FYNNEI. The CDR3 is 11 residues long. The CDR3 DNA reads TGTGCCAGCAGTGAAGACTATGGCTACACCTTC. The encoded protein is CASSEDYGYTF. The whole variable domain, remainder taken from reference TRBV2 and TRBJ1-2, is EPEVTQTPSHQVTQMGQEVILRCVPISNHLYFYWYRQILGQKVEFLVSFYNNEISEKSEIFDDQFSVERPDGSNFTLKIRSTKLEDSAMYFCASSEDYGYTFGSGTRLTVV.

This chain uses TRBV6-5 with TRBJ2-7, with D uncertain. Trimming took off 5 bases at V and 3 bases at J, with 5 bases between the two ends. The CDR3 contains 11 residues. Germline CDR1 is MNHEY and CDR2 is SVGAGI. CDR3 nucleotide sequence: TGTGCCAGCAGTGAACACTACGAGCAGTACTTC. Residues: CASSEHYEQYF.

This clone was seen only once. The rearrangement joins TRBV18 to TRBJ2-3; TRBD2 might be the D (5 bases). Trimming removed 1 base at V and 3 bases at J, with 11 bases between. Germline CDR1 reads KGHSH; CDR2 reads LQKENI. The CDR3 is made up of 15 amino acids. CDR3 region: CASSPLGSETDTQYF. The DNA of the CDR3 is TGTGCCAGCTCACCACTTGGGAGCGAAACAGATACGCAGTATTTT.

V is TRBV2 and J is TRBJ1-1; maybe TRBD1 (6 bases). This CDR3 is built from 14 residues. Germline V gene sequence: CDR1 SNHLY, CDR2 FYNNEI. The ends were cut back, 8 bases at V and 4 bases at J, with 17 bases in the middle. The CDR3 spells CASAPGALGTEAFF. The CDR3 DNA is TGTGCCAGCGCTCCGGGGGCTCTAGGCACTGAAGCTTTCTTT.

In this sample, this clone turned up a few times. The V call is TRBV27, the J call TRBJ2-1, with D possibly being TRBD1 or TRBD2 (6 bases each). Germline V CDR1 and CDR2: MNHEY, SMNVEV (reference sequence). Between the trimmed V and J ends, which lost 4 bases and 4 bases, there was a span of 20 bases. The CDR3 length is 17 residues. The CDR3 sequence is CASSWGRGPLGYNEQFF. The CDR3 DNA sequence: TGTGCCAGCAGTTGGGGGCGGGGCCCCCTGGGTTACAATGAGCAGTTCTTC.

The V and J genes are TRBV19 and TRBJ2-3; maybe TRBD2 (6 bases). Germline V gene data show CDR1 as LNHDA and CDR2 as SQIVND (reference sequence). This CDR3 is 14 amino acids long. Between the trimmed V and J ends, which lost 8 bases and 1 base, there was a span of 13 bases. The CDR3 DNA sequence: TGTGCCAGTTCCGTCGGGGGACGCACAGATACGCAGTATTTT. Amino acids: CASSVGGRTDTQYF.

The chain links TRBV2 to TRBJ2-3, with D uncertain. V was cut by 4 bases and J by 2 bases, with 7 bases left in between. The CDR3 spans 13 residues. CDR1 SNHLY and CDR2 FYNNEI come from the germline V gene. In nucleotides, the CDR3 is TGTGCCAGCAGTGGGGTTAACACAGATACGCAGTATTTT. It encodes CASSGVNTDTQYF.

The chain combines TRBV5-8 with TRBJ2-3, with no clear D. V lost 4 bases, J lost 2 bases, and 11 bases lay in between. This CDR3 contains 14 residues. Germline assignment: CDR1 SGHTS and CDR2 YDEGEE. DNA for the CDR3: TGTGCCAGCAGCCACGCAACTTACACAGATACGCAGTATTTT. Protein: CASSHATYTDTQYF.

This chain links TRBV7-2 with TRBJ2-1, with D hard to call. Looked up from germline, CDR1 is SGHTA and CDR2 is FQGNSA. Trimming shortened V by 4 bases and J by 9 bases, and 13 bases separated the two germline ends. The CDR3 is 13 residues long. Written as DNA, the CDR3 is TGTGCCAGCAGCTCGGAGAGGAACGGTGAGCAGTTCTTC. Residues: CASSSERNGEQFF.

The chain combines TRBV30 with TRBJ1-5, with D maybe TRBD1 (6 bases). Germline V gene lookup returns CDR1 GTSNPN and CDR2 SVGIG (reference sequence). The CDR3 length is 15 residues. V was pared by 3 bases and J by 3 bases, with 15 bases between. The CDR3: CAWSKDSKTNQPQHF. CDR3 in DNA: TGTGCCTGGAGCAAGGACAGTAAGACCAATCAGCCCCAGCATTTT.

As for this clone: The sample holds other DNA sequences that translate to the same CDR3. The rearrangement links TRBV5-8 to TRBJ2-5, with D possibly being TRBD1 or TRBD2 (6 bases each). This CDR3 is built from 11 residues. Between the trimmed V and J ends, which lost 6 bases and 5 bases, there was a span of 8 bases. The germline V gene has CDR1 SGHTS and CDR2 YDEGEE. The CDR3: CASKGGETQYF. The CDR3 region has the DNA TGTGCCAGCAAGGGGGGTGAGACCCAGTACTTC.

The chain employs TRBV29-1 and TRBJ1-5; D call uncertain. This CDR3 comprises 14 residues. V lost 8 bases and J 6 bases, leaving 20 bases between the germline ends. The germline gives CDR1 SQVTM, CDR2 ANQGSEA. This CDR3 reads CSPPRRSAAQPQHF. In DNA form, the CDR3 reads TGCAGCCCCCCGCGTCGCTCAGCCGCTCAGCCCCAGCATTTT.

The CDR3 reads CASSSQGSGELFF. The CDR3 DNA reads TGTGCCAGCAGCTCCCAGGGGTCCGGGGAGCTGTTTTTT. V gene TRBV11-3 combines with J gene TRBJ2-2, with D possibly TRBD1 on 6 matching bases. Trimming removed 4 bases from V and 6 bases from J, with 9 bases in between. This CDR3 has 13 residues. Germline CDR1 reads SGHNT; CDR2 reads YENEEA.